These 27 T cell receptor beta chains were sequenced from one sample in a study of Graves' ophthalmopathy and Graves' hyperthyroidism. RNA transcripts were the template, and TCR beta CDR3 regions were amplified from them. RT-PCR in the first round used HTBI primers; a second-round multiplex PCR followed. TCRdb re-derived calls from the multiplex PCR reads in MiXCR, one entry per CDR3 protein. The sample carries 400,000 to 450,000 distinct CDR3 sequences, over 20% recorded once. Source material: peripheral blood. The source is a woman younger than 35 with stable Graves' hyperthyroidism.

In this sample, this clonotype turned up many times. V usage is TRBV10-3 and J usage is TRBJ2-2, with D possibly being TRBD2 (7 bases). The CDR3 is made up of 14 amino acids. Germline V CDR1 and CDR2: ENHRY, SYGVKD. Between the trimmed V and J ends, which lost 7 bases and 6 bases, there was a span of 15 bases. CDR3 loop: CAIMRAGAPGELFF. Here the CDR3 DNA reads TGTGCCATCATGAGGGCGGGGGCCCCCGGGGAGCTGTTTTTT.

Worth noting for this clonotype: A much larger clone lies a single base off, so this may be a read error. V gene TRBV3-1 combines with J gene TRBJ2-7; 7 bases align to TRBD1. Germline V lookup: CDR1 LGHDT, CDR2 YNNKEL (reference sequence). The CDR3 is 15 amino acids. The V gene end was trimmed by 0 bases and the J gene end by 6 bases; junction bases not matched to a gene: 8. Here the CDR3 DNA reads TGTGCCAGCAGCCAAGATCCTGACAGGGTGTCCGAGCAGTACTTC. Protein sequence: CASSQDPDRVSEQYF.

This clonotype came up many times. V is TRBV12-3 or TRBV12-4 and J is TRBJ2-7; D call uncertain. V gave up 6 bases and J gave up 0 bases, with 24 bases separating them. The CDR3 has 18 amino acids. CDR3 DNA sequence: TGTGCCAGCAGAGTCCCAGCCCCGTTTGACCGGCTCTCCTACGAGCAGTACTTC. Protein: CASRVPAPFDRLSYEQYF.

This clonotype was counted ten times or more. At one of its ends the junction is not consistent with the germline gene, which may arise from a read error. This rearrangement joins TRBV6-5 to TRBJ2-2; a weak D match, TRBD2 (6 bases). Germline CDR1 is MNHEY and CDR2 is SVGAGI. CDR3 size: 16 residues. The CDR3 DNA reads TGTGCCGGCAGTTACTCGCTCCGAGGCGGGGCCGGGGAGCTGTTTTTT. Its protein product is CAGSYSLRGGAGELFF.

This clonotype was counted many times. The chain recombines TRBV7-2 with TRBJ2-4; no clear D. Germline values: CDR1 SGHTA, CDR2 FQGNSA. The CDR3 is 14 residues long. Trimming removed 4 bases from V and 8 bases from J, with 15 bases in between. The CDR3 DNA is TGTGCCAGCAGCTCTGAGGCTGCTCGAGACATTCAGTACTTC. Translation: CASSSEAARDIQYF.

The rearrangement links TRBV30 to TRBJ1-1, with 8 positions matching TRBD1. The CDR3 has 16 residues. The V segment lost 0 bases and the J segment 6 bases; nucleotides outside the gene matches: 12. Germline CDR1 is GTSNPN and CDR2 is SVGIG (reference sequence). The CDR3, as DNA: TGTGCCTGGAGTGTATACAGAGCCAGGGGGCTGGCTGAAGCTTTCTTT. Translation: CAWSVYRARGLAEAFF.

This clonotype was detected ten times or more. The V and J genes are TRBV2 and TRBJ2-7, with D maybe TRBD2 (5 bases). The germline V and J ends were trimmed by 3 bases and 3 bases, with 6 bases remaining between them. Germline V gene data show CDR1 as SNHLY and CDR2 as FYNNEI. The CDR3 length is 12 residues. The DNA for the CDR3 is TGTGCCAGCAGTGATGGAGGCTACGAGCAGTACTTC. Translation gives CASSDGGYEQYF.

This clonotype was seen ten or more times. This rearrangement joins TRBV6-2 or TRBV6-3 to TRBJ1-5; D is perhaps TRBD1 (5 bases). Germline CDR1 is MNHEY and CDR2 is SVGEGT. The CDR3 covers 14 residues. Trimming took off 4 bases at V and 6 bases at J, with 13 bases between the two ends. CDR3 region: CASSFRDGGQPQHF. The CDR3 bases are TGTGCCAGCAGTTTCCGGGACGGCGGTCAGCCCCAGCATTTT.

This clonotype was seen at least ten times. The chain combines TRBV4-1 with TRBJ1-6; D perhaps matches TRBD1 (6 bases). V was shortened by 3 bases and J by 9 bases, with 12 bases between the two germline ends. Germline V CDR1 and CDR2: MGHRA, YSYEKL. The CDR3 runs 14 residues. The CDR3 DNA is TGCGCCAGCAGCCATCCAGGGACATTTTCACCCCTCCACTTT. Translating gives CASSHPGTFSPLHF.

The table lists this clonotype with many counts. The CDR3 bases are TGTGCCAGCAGTCACACGGTCACGAGTAACTACGAGCAGTACTTC. This gives the protein CASSHTVTSNYEQYF. V and J are TRBV5-8 and TRBJ2-7, with D unclear. Trimming shortened V by 5 bases and J by 3 bases, and 18 bases separated the two germline ends. This CDR3 region has 15 residues. Looked up from germline, CDR1 is SGHTS and CDR2 is YDEGEE. The full variable domain, with the rest looked up from reference TRBV5-8 and TRBJ2-7, is EAGVTQSPTHLIKTRGQQATLRCSPISGHTSVYWYQQALGLGLQFLLWYDEGEERNRGNFPPRFSGRQFPNYSSELNVNALELEDSALYLCASSHTVTSNYEQYFGPGTRLTVT.

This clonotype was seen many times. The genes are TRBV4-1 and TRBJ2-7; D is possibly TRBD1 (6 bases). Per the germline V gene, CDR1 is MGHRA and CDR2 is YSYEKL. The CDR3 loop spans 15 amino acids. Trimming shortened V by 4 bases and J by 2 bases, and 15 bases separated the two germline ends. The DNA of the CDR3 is TGCGCCAGCAGCCGCCTCACGGCAGGGGCCTACGAGCAGTACTTC. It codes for CASSRLTAGAYEQYF.

For the CDR3, the DNA is TGTGCCAGCAGTGACTTTGCCGGGACAGGGTCCTACGAGCAGTACGTC. Amino acid sequence: CASSDFAGTGSYEQYV. The chain carries TRBV12-3 or TRBV12-4 and TRBJ2-7; 9 bases match TRBD1. CDR3 size: 16 residues. The junction had 9 bases not matched to a gene; V was cut back by 5 bases and J by 1 base.

The chain's CDR3 is CASSPLTGAEQYF. The DNA for the CDR3 is TGTGCCAGCAGCCCCTTGACAGGGGCCGAGCAGTACTTC. The chain carries TRBV11-2 and TRBJ2-7, with TRBD1 identical over 8 bases. The CDR3 has 13 residues. CDR1 is SGHAT and CDR2 is FQNNGV in the germline V gene. V lost 5 bases to trimming and J lost 6 bases; unmatched junction nucleotides: 6.

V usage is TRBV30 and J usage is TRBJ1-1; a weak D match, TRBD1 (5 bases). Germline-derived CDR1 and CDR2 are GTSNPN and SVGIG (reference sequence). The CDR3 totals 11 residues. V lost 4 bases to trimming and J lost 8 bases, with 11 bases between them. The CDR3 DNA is TGTGCCTGGATCAGGGTGAGAGAAGCTTTCTTT. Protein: CAWIRVREAFF.

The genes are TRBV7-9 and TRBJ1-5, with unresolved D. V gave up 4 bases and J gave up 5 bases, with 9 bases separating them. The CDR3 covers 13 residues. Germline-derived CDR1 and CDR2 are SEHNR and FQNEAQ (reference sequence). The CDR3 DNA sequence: TGTGCCAGCAGCTCGGAGGGTCATCAGCCCCAGCATTTT. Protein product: CASSSEGHQPQHF.

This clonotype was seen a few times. CDR3 nucleotides: TGTGCCAGCAGTTGGGCCAGAGCTGGAAACACCATATATTTT. It codes for CASSWARAGNTIYF. The gene calls are TRBV28 and TRBJ1-3; D is unresolved. Trimming pared 4 bases from V and 2 bases from J, leaving 9 bases between. Germline CDR1 and CDR2: MDHEN and SYDVKM. CDR3 size: 14 residues.

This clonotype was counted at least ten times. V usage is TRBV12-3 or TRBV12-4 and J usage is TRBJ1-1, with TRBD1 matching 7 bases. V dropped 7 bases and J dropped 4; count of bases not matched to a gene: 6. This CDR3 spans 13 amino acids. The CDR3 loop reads CASIFSGGTEAFF. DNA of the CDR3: TGTGCCAGCATCTTCTCAGGGGGCACTGAAGCTTTCTTT.

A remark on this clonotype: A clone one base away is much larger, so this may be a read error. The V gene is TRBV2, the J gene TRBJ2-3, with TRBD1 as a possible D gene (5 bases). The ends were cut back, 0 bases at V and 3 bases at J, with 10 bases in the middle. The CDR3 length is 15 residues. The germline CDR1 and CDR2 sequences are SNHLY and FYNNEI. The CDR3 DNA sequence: TGTGCCAGCAGTGAAGCGCTCAGGGAAACAGATACGCAGTATTTT. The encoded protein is CASSEALRETDTQYF.

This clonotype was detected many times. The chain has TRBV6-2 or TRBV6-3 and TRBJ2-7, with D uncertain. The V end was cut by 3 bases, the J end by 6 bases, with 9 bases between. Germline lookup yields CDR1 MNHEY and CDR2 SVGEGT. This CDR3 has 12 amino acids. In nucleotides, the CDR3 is TGTGCCAGCAGTTATTACCAGTCCGAGCAGTACTTC. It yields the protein CASSYYQSEQYF.

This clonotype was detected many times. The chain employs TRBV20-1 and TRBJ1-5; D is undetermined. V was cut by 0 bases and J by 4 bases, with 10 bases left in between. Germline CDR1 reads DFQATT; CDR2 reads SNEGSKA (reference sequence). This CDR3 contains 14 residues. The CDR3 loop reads CSARDVLGNQPQHF. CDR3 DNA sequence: TGCAGTGCTAGAGACGTCCTAGGGAATCAGCCCCAGCATTTT.

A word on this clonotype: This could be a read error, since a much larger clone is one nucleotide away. The CDR3 DNA sequence: TGTGCCAGCAGCCATGAGGGTTTTGGAAACACCATATATTTT. Its translation is CASSHEGFGNTIYF. The chain recombines TRBV12-3 or TRBV12-4 with TRBJ1-3; D gene unclear. The CDR3 is 14 amino acids. Trimming pared 6 bases from V and 3 bases from J, leaving 12 bases between.

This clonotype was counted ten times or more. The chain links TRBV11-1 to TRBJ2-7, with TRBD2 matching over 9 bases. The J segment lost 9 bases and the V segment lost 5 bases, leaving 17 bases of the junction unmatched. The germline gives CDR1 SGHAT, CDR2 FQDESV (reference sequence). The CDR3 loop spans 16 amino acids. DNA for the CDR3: TGTGCCAGCAGCCGAGGGGGGGGACTAGCCCCAAGGAGGCAGTACTTC. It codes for CASSRGGGLAPRRQYF.

CDR3 nucleotides: TGCAGTGCTAGGCCTCCTAGTCGTCGCACCCAGTACTTC. Residues: CSARPPSRRTQYF. The chain links TRBV20-1 to TRBJ2-5; D is ambiguous. CDR1 and CDR2 from the germline V gene are DFQATT and SNEGSKA (reference sequence). The V end lost 3 bases, the J end lost 8 bases, and 16 bases lay between the germline ends. This CDR3 spans 13 amino acids.

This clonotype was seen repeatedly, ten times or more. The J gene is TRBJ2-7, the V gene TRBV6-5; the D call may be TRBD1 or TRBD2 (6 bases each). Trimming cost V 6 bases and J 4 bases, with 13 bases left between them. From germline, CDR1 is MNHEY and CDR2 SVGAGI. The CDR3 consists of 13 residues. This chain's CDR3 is CASSPGGGYEQYF. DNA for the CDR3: TGTGCCAGCAGCCCCGGGGGCGGATACGAGCAGTACTTC.

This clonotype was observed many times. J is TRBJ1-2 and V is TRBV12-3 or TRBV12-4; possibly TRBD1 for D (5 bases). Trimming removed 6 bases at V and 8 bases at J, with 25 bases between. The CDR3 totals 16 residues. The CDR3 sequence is CASRTHFPGDLWGYTF. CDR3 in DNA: TGTGCCAGCAGAACCCACTTTCCGGGGGATCTATGGGGCTACACCTTC.

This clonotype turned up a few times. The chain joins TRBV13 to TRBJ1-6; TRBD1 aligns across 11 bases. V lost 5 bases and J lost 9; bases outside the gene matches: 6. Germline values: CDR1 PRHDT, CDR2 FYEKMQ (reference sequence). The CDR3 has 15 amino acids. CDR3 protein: CASSPGQGASSPLHF. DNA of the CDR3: TGTGCCAGCAGCCCCGGACAGGGGGCTTCTTCACCCCTCCACTTT.

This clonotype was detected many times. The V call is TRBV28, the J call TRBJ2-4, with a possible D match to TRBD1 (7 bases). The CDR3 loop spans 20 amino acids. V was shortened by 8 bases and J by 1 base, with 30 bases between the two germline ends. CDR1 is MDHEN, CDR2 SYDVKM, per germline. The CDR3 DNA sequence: TGTGCCAGCGGAAGCTACAGGGGCCTAGCGTGGAGAGGGGCCAAAAACATTCAGTACTTC. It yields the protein CASGSYRGLAWRGAKNIQYF.